The clone carrying this T cell receptor beta chain was detected many times. Its target is not known. The data belong to a study of Graves' ophthalmopathy and Graves' hyperthyroidism. Study-level background: At initial diagnosis, peripheral blood was obtained, and this preceded any treatment. Broader study findings: In blood, most expanded thyroid clonotypes above 0.001 frequency were also detected. Ophthalmopathy and stable hyperthyroidism were discriminated by a 13-signature model, with roughly 86% sensitivity and approximately 81% specificity.

The TCR beta CDR3 regions underwent amplification from RNA transcripts. In the first round, RT-PCR was carried out with HTBI primers, and a multiplex PCR formed the second round. TCRdb re-derived calls from the multiplex PCR reads in MiXCR, one entry per CDR3 protein. This table has about 380,000 distinct CDR3 sequences, approximately 15% appearing once. Germline CDR1 and CDR2: MNHEY and SVGAGI. Between the trimmed V and J ends, which lost 3 bases and 0 bases, there was a span of 8 bases. The CDR3 contains 14 residues. People with hyperthyroidism were aged 18 to 65 and newly diagnosed, under 2 months' duration.

This sequence originates from a woman aged 18-29 years with stable Graves' hyperthyroidism. Sequencing was carried out using peripheral blood. The chain uses TRBV6-5 and TRBJ1-2; D unresolved. CDR3 nucleotide sequence: TGTGCCAGCAGTTATTACCCCTCTAACTATGGCTACACCTTC. Its translation is CASSYYPSNYGYTF.